The subject of this entry is one TCR beta chain. This clonotype was observed once. Its recognized antigen is unknown. Base qualities are not provided; no much larger clone lies one nucleotide away. A single read is weak support. This was a case-control study nested in a cohort of healthcare workers in London, UK, who had nasopharyngeal swab PCR tests and blood samples taken every week. Healthcare workers were enrolled in the week of the UK lockdown, from 23 to 31 March 2020, and were followed every week for up to roughly 15 weeks. V lost 5 bases and J lost 5 bases; the stretch between them is 11 bases long. Including the terminal cysteine and phenylalanine, the CDR3 comprises 12 residues. Solely the CDR3 DNA is kept, with 36 bases framed from the first base. CDR1 SQVTM and CDR2 ANQGSEA are derived from the germline V gene. The library was generated by 5' RACE. TCRdb records NextSeq 500 as the sequencer. The TCR library protocol attached unique molecular identifiers to individual cDNA molecules to correct for sequencing error and PCR bias. Both TCR alpha and beta chains were sequenced, and tight co-correlation was observed between alpha and beta sequence abundances in each sample. As for the authors' bioinformatics: Decombinator V4 was used to perform V gene, J gene and CDR3 annotation of TCR sequences. Expanded TCRs were defined as changing significantly between any two time points under a Poisson model with p below 0.0001. TCR abundances were normalised to the total number of TCRs sequenced in each sample and reported as counts per million. MAIT TCRs were defined by TRAV1-2 paired with TRAJ12, TRAJ20 or TRAJ33, and iNKT TCRs by TRAV10 paired with TRAJ18. VDJdb, accessed 1 November 2021, was searched for CMV, EBV and SARS-CoV-2 annotated TCRs, excluding TCRs annotated for multiple antigens. TCRdb applied fastp at Q25 and MiXCR to the public reads, then kept only in-frame beta chains. CDR3 protein duplicates are merged, each entry listing the most common genes and DNA. The V and J calls come from TCRdb's annotation, not from the publication. Within this sample are some 80,000 distinct CDR3 sequences, with less than 15% of them counted one time only. 15% to 17% of the sample rests with the top ten.

The data are from a study of early T cells in non-severe SARS-CoV-2 infection (dated by TCRdb to about 2021). Background for the entire study: Bulk RNA from unsorted whole blood was used for TCR sequencing, so alpha and beta chains could not be paired.

Findings and caveats that apply to the study as a whole: VDJdb matching was skewed toward anti-spike CD8 responses and likely underestimated virus-specific expansions by missing private and CD4 specificities.

This chain joins TRBV29-1 to TRBJ2-3; the D gene is perhaps TRBD1 or TRBD2, as each covers 5 bases. This receptor was taken from an adult who was a healthcare worker with PCR-confirmed SARS-CoV-2 infection or an uninfected control (not recorded which). The donor label of this sample is uncertain. The material sequenced was whole blood, taken at baseline. The DNA reads TGCAGCGTTACCAGGGACCGAGATACGCAGTATTTT. It codes for CSVTRDRDTQYF.